This section outlines one TCR beta chain sequence together with its context. Its antigen remains unidentified. The sample comes from a study of T cell repertoires in cytomegalovirus infection. Study details: TCR beta signatures that were public indicated CMV infection and matching HLA type.

MiXCR, run by TCRdb on the reads, gives a single entry per CDR3 protein. The sample lists over 200,000 distinct CDR3 sequences, about an eighth occurring once. Study-level points and caveats: Totalled public TCR beta family frequency picked out people who carried CMV plus the relevant HLA. In two of eight donors, the top clonotype was HLA-C-restricted CMV-specific.

The CDR3 is 13 residues long. V was trimmed by 3 bases and J by 6 bases, leaving 11 bases between them. Germline V gene sequence: CDR1 DFQATT, CDR2 SNEGSKA (reference sequence). V and J are TRBV20-1 and TRBJ2-2; no definite D call. The specimen was PBMCs. The clonotype originates from a human donor in good health (CMV status not recorded). Some clones in this sample may be carry-over from other donors' samples. The CDR3 protein is CSASFPGSGELFF. For the CDR3, the DNA is TGCAGTGCTAGCTTCCCAGGTTCCGGGGAGCTGTTTTTT.